This TCR beta chain emerged from a study of shared clonotypes between healthy human individuals. Study outcomes and limitations: Approximately 4.9% of naive CD4 clonotypes were shared across four donors. Among non-shared clonotypes, generation probabilities were lower than among those shared by all four donors.

Losses at the gene ends were 2 bases for V and 0 bases for J; bases not matched to a gene: 3. Germline V gene lookup returns CDR1 SGHRS and CDR2 YFSETQ. The CDR3 has 15 amino acids. The repertoire was sequenced with immunoSEQ multiplex PCR; TCRdb's copy has only in-frame clones and lacks some. This sample carries about 1.1 million clones, 60% to 80% of them seen once, and the ten largest clones take 0.89%. Points on this clone: Its antigen is undetermined.

The clonotype comes from a man aged 18 to 29 in good health. Some clones in this sample may be carry-over from other donors' samples. V and J are TRBV5-1 and TRBJ2-7, with 9 bases matching TRBD2. Sequencing was performed on memory CD4+ T cells from PBMCs. Subset here: CD45RA-negative fraction. The CDR3 sequence is CASSFTGLASYEQYF. The CDR3 coding sequence is TGCGCCAGCAGCTTCACGGGACTAGCCTCCTACGAGCAGTACTTC.